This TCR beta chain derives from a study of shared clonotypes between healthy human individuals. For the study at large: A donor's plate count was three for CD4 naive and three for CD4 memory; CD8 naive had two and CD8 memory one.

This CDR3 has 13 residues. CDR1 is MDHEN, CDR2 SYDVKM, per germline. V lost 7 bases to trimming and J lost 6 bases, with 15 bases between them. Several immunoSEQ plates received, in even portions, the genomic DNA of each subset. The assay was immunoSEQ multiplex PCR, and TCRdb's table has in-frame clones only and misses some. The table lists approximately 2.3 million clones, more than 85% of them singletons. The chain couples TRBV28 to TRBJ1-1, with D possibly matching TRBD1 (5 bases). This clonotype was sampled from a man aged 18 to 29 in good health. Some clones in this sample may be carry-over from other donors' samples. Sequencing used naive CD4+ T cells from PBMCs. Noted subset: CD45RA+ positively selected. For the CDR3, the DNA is TGTGCCAGCATCCCTACCAGGGCGGCTGAAGCTTTCTTT. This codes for CASIPTRAAEAFF.